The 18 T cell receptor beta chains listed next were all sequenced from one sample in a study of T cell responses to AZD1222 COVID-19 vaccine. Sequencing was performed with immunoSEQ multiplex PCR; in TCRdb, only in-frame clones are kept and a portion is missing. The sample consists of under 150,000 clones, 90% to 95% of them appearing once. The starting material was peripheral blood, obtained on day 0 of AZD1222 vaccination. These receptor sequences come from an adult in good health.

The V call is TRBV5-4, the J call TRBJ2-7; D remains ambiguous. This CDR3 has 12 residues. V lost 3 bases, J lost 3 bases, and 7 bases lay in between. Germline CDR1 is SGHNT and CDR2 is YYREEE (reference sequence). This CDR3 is CASSSLSYEQYF. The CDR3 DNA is TGTGCCAGCAGCTCTTTAAGCTACGAGCAGTACTTC.

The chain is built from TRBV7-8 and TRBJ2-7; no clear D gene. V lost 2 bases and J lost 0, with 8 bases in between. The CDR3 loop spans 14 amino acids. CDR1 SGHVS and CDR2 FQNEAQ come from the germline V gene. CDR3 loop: CASSLLTGSYEQYF. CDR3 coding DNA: TGTGCCAGCAGCTTATTGACGGGCTCCTACGAGCAGTACTTC.

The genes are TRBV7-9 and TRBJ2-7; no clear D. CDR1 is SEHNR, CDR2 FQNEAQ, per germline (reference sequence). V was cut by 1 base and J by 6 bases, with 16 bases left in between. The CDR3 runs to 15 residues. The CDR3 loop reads CASSLVAATLSEQYF. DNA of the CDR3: TGTGCCAGCAGCTTAGTGGCAGCCACTCTTAGCGAGCAGTACTTC.

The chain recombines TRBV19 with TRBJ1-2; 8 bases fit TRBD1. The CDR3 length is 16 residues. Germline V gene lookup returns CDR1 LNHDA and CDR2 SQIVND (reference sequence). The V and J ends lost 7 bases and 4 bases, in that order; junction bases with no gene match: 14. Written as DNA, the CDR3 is TGTGCCAGTAATAGGACCCCACTGGACAGGGTCTATGGCTACACCTTC. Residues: CASNRTPLDRVYGYTF.

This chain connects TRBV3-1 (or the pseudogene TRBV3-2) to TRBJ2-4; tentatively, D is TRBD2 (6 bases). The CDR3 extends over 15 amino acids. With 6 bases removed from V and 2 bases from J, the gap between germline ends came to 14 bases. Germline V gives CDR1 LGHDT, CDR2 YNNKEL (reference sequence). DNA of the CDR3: TGTGCCAGCAGTCAACTCGGGGGATCCAAAAACATTCAGTACTTC. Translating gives CASSQLGGSKNIQYF.

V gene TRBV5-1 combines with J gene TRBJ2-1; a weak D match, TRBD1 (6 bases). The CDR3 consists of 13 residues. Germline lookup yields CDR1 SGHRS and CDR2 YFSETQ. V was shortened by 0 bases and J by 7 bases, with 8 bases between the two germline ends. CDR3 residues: CASSLGRGNEQFF. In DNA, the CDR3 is TGCGCCAGCAGCTTGGGAAGGGGGAATGAGCAGTTCTTC.

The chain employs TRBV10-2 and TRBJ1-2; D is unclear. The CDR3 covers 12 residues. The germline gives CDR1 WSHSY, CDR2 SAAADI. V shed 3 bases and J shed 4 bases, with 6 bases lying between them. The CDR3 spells CASSEGGYGYTF. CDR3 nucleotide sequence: TGCGCCAGCAGTGAAGGAGGCTATGGCTACACCTTC.

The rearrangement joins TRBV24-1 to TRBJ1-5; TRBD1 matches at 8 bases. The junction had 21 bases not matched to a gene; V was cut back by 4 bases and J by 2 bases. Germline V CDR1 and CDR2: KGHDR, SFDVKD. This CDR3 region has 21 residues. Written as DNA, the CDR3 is TGTGCCACCAGTGAGGCCCCGGTGGTAGGTTACAGGGGGGAGGGCAATCAGCCCCAGCATTTT. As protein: CATSEAPVVGYRGEGNQPQHF.

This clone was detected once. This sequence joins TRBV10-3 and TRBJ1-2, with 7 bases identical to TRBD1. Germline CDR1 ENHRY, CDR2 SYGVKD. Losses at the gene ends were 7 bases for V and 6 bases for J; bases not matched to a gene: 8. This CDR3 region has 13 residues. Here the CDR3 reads CAINYRGRNGYTF. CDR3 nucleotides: TGTGCCATCAACTACAGGGGTAGGAATGGCTACACCTTC.

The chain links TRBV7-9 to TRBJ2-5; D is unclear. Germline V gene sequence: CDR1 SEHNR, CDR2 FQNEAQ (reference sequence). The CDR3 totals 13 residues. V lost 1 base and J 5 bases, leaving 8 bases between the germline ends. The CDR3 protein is CASSLGGWETQYF. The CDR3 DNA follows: TGTGCCAGCAGCTTAGGAGGTTGGGAGACCCAGTACTTC.

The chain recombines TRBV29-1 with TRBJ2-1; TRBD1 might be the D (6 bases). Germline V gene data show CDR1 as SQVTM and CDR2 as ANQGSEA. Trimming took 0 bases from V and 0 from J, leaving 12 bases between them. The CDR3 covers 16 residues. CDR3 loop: CSVEEMDSSSYNEQFF. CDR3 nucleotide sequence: TGCAGCGTTGAAGAGATGGACAGCAGCTCCTACAATGAGCAGTTCTTC.

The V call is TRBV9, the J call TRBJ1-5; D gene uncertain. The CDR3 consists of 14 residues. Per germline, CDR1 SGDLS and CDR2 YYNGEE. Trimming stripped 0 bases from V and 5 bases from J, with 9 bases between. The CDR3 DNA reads TGTGCCAGCAGCGTAGGATCAGGCGATCAGCCCCAGCATTTT. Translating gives CASSVGSGDQPQHF.

In nucleotides, the CDR3 is TGTGCCAGCAGCTTAGTGGTCGTACCCACCCCCGATTATGGCTACACCTTC. As protein: CASSLVVVPTPDYGYTF. The genes are TRBV7-8 and TRBJ1-2; D call uncertain. V lost 1 base, J lost 5 bases, and 20 bases lay in between. The CDR3 has 17 amino acids. Germline V gene lookup returns CDR1 SGHVS and CDR2 FQNEAQ.

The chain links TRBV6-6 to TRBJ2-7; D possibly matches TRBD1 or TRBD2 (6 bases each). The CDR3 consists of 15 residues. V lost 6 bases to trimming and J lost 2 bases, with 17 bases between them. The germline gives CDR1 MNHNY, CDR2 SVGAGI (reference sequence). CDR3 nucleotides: TGTGCCAGCAGGACCAATTGGGGGGCAACCTACGAGCAGTACTTC. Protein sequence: CASRTNWGATYEQYF.

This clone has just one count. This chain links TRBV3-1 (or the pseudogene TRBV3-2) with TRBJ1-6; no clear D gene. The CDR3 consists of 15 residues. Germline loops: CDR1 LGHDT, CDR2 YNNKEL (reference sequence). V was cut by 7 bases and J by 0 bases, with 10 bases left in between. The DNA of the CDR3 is TGTGCCAGCACCCTACAAAGCTCCTATAATTCACCCCTCCACTTT. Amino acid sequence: CASTLQSSYNSPLHF.

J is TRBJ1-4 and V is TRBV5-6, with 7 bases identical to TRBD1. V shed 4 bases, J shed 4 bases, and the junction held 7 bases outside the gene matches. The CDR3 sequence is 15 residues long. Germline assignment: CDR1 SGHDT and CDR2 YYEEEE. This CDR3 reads CASSLWTGFNEKLFF. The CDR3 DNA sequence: TGTGCCAGCAGCCTGTGGACAGGTTTTAATGAAAAACTGTTTTTT.

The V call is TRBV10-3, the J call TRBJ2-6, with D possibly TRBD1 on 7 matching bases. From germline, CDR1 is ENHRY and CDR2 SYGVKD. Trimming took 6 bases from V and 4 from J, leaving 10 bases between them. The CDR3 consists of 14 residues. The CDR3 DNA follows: TGTGCCATCAGCGGGGGACAGGGGGCCAACGTCCTGACTTTC. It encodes CAISGGQGANVLTF.

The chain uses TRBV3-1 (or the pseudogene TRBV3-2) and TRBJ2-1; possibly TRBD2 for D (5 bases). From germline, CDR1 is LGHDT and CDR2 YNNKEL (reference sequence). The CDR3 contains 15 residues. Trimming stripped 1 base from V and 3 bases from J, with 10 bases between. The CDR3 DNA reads TGTGCCAGCAGCCAAGTCGGACTGCTCTACAATGAGCAGTTCTTC. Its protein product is CASSQVGLLYNEQFF.